Listed below are T cell receptor beta chains from one sample, sequenced in a study of T cell changes during pregnancy in multiple sclerosis. Profiling relied on immunoSEQ multiplex PCR, and the TCRdb table lists in-frame clones only, not all of them. This table holds about 80,000 clones, 92% found once. The sample here was peripheral blood, taken before pregnancy. The receptor set was obtained from a female donor with multiple sclerosis, enrolled in a pregnancy study. Both conserved end residues are trimmed from each CDR3. Expanded clones are given a class, and other clones once, few, many or no size at all.

abundance,j_gene,v_gene,CDR3aa
NA,TRBJ2-3,TRBV27,ASSFLTGLPETDTQY
once,TRBJ2-1,TRBV5-4,ASIKRDRSDEQF
NA,TRBJ1-1,TRBV14,ASSQRTGGVTEAF
NA,TRBJ2-1,TRBV5-1,ASSLQGNNEQF
once,TRBJ2-1,TRBV7-8,ASSPKLAGESHNEQF
NA,TRBJ1-2,TRBV7-9,ASSLVQGFIDYGYT
NA,TRBJ2-3,TRBV20-1,SEIRGDTQY
once,TRBJ1-1,TRBV14,ASSQDSLLNTEAF
NA,TRBJ2-3,TRBV19,ASKLSQTTDTQY
NA,TRBJ2-2,TRBV19,ASDLGGRALNGELF
once,TRBJ2-1,TRBV7-9,ASSTGLAANNEQF
NA,TRBJ1-1,TRBV19,ASSMDTGDEAF
NA,TRBJ2-5,TRBV7-9,ASSGMAGETQY
NA,TRBJ1-4,TRBV19,ASSASRQGVGEKLF
NA,TRBJ2-7,TRBV6-6,ASSPQGLIHEQY
once,TRBJ2-1,TRBV5-4,ASSLKVSAVSSYNEQF
NA,TRBJ2-1,TRBV2,ASMNRETYNEQF
NA,TRBJ1-1,TRBV5-1,ASSLAQNTEAF
NA,TRBJ1-5,TRBV27,ASSSQGAPGQPQH
NA,TRBJ1-2,TRBV6-5,ASSQQGGYNYGYT
NA,TRBJ2-7,TRBV7-2,ASSLTRMEQY
once,TRBJ2-7,TRBV9,ASSVGTSGSSEQY
NA,TRBJ2-2,TRBV2,ASSDEGAGTGELF
few,TRBJ1-5,TRBV25-1,ASSEFGGNQPQH
NA,TRBJ1-1,TRBV27,ASSLSGAGTEAF
NA,TRBJ2-5,TRBV18,ASRQSRQPTLETQY
NA,TRBJ2-2,TRBV19,ASSVGGVGELF